This T cell receptor (beta chain) was found in a study of blood T cells in healthy people across ages. A second PCR, run for roughly 7 to 12 cycles, used a sample-barcoded 5' primer plus a J-beta primer mix. Each cDNA molecule, via a template-switch adaptor with 12 random nucleotides, was tagged. TCRdb recomputed calls from the 5' RACE reads with MiXCR, one row per CDR3 protein. The data hold approximately 490,000 distinct CDR3 sequences, with about 25% observed a single time. The V end was cut by 6 bases, the J end by 1 base, with 12 bases between. CDR1 is DFQATT, CDR2 SNEGSKA, per germline (reference sequence). This CDR3 comprises 13 residues. These sequences were also reported in another study, on T cells of mothers and their children. That work states: In cDNA synthesis, all of the extracted RNA was used at 1.5 ug per 15 ul.

Material: blood. The rearrangement uses TRBV20-1 and TRBJ1-1; D is undetermined. This clonotype originated in a boy between 5 and 17 years old in good health. The CDR3 DNA reads TGCAGTGCGCGACGGGTCGGGAACACTGAAGCTTTCTTT. Translated, it gives CSARRVGNTEAFF.